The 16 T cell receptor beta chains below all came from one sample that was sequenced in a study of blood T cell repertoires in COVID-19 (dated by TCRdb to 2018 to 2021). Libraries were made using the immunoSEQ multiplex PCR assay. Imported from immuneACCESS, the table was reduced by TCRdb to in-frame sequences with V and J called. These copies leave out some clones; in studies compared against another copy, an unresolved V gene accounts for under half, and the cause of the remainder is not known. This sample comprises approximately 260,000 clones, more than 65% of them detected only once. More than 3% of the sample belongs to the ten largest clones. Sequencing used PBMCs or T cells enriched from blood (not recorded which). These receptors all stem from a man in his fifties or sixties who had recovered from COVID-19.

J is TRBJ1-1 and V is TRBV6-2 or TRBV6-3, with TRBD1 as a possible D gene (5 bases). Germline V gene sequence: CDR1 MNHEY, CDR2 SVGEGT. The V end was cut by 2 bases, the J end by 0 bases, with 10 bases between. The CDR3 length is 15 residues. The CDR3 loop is CASSYPGLVNTEAFF. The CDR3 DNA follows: TGTGCCAGCAGTTACCCAGGGCTGGTGAACACTGAAGCTTTCTTT.

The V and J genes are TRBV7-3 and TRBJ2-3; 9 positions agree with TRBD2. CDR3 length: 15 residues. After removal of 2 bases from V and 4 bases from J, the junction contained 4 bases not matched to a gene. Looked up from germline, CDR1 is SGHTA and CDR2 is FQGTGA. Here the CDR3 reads CASSLGLALADTQYF. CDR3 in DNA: TGTGCCAGCAGCTTAGGACTAGCGTTAGCAGATACGCAGTATTTT.

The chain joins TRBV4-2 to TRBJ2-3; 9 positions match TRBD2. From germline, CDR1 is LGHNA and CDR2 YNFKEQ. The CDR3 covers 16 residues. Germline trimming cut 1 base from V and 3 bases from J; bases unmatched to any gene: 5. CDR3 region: CASSQASGKGTDTQYF. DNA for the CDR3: TGTGCCAGCAGCCAAGCTAGCGGGAAGGGGACAGATACGCAGTATTTT.

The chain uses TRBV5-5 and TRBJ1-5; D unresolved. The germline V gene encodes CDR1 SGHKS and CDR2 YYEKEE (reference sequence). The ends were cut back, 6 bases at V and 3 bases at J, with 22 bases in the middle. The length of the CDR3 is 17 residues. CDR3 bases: TGTGCCAGCATTCCCAAGATTGGGGAGAGTTTCAATCAGCCCCAGCATTTT. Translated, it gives CASIPKIGESFNQPQHF.

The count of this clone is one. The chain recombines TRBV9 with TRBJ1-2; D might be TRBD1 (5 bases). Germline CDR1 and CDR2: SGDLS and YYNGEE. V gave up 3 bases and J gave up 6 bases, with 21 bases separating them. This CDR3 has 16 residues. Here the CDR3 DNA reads TGTGCCAGCAGCGCACACGGGACTCCCACGGGGGATGGCTACACCTTC. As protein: CASSAHGTPTGDGYTF.

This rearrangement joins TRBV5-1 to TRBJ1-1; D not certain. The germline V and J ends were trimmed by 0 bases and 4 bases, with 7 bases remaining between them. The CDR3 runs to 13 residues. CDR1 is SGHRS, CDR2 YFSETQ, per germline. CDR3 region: CASSLGEFTEAFF. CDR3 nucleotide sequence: TGCGCCAGCAGCTTGGGGGAGTTCACTGAAGCTTTCTTT.

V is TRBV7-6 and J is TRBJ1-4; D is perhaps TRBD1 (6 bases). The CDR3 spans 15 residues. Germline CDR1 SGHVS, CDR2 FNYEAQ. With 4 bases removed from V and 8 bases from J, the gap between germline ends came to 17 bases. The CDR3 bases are TGTGCCAGCAGCTCCTCACAGGGCTCGGGCGAAAAACTGTTTTTT. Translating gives CASSSSQGSGEKLFF.

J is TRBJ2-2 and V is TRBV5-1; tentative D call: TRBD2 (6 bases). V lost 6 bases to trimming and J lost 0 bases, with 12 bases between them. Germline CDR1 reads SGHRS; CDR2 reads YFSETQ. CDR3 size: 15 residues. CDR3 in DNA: TGCGCCAGCACCAGGCGGGGCTCGAACACCGGGGAGCTGTTTTTT. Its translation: CASTRRGSNTGELFF.

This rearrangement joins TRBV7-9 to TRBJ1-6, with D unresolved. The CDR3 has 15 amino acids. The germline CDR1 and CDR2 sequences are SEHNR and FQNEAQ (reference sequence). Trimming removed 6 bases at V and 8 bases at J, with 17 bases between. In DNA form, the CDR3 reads TGTGCCAGCAGACCCCCGGTGGGCCCTGATTCACCCCTCCACTTT. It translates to CASRPPVGPDSPLHF.

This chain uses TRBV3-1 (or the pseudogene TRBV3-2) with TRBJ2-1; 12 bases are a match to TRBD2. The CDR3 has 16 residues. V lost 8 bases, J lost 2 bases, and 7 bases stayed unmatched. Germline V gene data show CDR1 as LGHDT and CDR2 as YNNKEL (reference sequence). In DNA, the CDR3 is TGTGCCAGCGGCCCCCTAGCGGGAGGGCCCTACAATGAGCAGTTCTTC. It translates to CASGPLAGGPYNEQFF.

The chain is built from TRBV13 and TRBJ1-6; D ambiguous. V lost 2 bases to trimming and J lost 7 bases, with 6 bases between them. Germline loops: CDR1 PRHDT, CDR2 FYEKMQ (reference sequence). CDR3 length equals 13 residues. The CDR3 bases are TGTGCCAGCAGCTTAAACAGAAATTCACCCCTCCACTTT. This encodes CASSLNRNSPLHF.

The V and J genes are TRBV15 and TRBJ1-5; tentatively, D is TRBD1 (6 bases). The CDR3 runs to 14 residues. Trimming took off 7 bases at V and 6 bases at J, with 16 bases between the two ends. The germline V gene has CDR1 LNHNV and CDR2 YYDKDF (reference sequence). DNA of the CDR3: TGTGCCACCACTCCTCGGGGGGCAGGTCAGCCCCAGCATTTT. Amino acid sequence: CATTPRGAGQPQHF.

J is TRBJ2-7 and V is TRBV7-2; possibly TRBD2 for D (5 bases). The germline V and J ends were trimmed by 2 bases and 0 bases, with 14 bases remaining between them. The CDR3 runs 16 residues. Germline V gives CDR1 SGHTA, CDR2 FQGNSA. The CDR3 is CASSLMSAGVSYEQYF. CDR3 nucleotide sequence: TGTGCCAGCAGCTTAATGTCCGCCGGGGTCTCCTACGAGCAGTACTTC.

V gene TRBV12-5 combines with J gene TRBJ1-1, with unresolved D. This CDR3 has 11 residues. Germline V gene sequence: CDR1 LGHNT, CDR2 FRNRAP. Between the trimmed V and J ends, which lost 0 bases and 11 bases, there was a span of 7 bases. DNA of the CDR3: TGTGCTAGTGGTTTGGTATCGCGGGCTTTCTTT. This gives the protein CASGLVSRAFF.

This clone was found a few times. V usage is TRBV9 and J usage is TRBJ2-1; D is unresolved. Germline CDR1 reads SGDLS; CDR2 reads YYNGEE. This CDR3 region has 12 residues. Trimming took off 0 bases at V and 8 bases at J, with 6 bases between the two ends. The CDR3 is CASSVVDYEQFF. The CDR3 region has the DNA TGTGCCAGCAGCGTAGTAGACTATGAGCAGTTCTTC.

The CDR3 region has the DNA TGTGCCAGCAGCGGTGGTCAGCTAGGCCTAAACGAGCAGTACTTC. Translation: CASSGGQLGLNEQYF. The V gene is TRBV11-2, the J gene TRBJ2-7; D call uncertain. Trimming removed 5 bases at V and 5 bases at J, with 19 bases between. The CDR3 consists of 15 residues. Germline V gene lookup returns CDR1 SGHAT and CDR2 FQNNGV.